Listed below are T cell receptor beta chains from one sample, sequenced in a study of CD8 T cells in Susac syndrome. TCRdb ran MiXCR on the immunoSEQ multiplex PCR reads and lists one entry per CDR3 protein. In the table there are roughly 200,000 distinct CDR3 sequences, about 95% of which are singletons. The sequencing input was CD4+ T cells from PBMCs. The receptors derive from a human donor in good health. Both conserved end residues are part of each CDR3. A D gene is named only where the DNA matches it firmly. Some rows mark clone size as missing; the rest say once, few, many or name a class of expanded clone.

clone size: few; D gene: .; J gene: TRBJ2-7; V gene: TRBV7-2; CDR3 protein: CASSLASTYEQYF; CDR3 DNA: TGTGCCAGCAGCTTAGCCAGCACCTACGAGCAGTACTTC
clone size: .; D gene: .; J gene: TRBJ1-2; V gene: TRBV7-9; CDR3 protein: CASSFSWETGLGYTF; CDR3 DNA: TGTGCCAGCAGCTTCAGTTGGGAGACAGGTCTCGGCTACACCTTC
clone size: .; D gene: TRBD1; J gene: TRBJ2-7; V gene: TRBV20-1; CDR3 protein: CSAVQGAPYEQYF; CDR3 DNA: TGCAGTGCTGTCCAGGGGGCTCCCTACGAGCAGTACTTC
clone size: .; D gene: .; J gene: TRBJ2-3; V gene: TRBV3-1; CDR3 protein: CASSSQWGADTQYF; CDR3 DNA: TGTGCCAGCAGCTCTCAGTGGGGGGCAGATACGCAGTATTTT
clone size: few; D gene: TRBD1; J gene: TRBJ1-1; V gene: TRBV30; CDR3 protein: CASSGQANTEAFF; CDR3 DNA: TGTGCCTCTTCAGGACAGGCGAACACTGAAGCTTTCTTT
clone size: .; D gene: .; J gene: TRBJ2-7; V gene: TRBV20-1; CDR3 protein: CSARDKRYEQYF; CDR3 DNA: TGCAGTGCTAGAGATAAGCGCTACGAGCAGTACTTC
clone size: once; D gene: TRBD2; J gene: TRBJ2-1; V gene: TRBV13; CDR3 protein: CASSLRLAVGEQFF; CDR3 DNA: TGTGCCAGCAGCCTTAGACTAGCCGTCGGTGAGCAGTTCTTC
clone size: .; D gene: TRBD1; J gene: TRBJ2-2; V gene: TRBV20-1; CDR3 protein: CSAKDRPGELFF; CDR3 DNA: TGCAGTGCCAAGGACAGGCCCGGGGAGCTGTTTTTT
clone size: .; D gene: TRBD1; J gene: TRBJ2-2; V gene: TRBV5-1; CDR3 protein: CASSQDRVDTGELFF; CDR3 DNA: TGCGCCAGCAGCCAGGACAGGGTGGACACCGGGGAGCTGTTTTTT
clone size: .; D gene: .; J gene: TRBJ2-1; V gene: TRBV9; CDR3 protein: CASSVGPDGYNEQFF; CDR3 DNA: TGTGCCAGCAGCGTAGGGCCCGACGGGTACAATGAGCAGTTCTTC
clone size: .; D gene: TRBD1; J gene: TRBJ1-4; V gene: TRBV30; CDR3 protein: CAWNRQGGEKLFF; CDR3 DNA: TGTGCCTGGAACCGGCAGGGGGGTGAAAAACTGTTTTTT
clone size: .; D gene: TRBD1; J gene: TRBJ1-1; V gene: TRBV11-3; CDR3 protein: CASSGSRGDTEAFF; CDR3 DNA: TGTGCCAGCAGCGGAAGCAGGGGGGACACTGAAGCTTTCTTT
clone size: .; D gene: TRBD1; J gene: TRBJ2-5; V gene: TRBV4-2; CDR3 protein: CASSPGTVQETQYF; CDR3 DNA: TGTGCCAGCAGCCCCGGGACAGTACAAGAGACCCAGTACTTC
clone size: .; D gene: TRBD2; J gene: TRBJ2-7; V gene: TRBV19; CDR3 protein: CASSPGLASAEQYF; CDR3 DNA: TGTGCCAGCTCCCCGGGACTAGCTTCGGCCGAGCAGTACTTC
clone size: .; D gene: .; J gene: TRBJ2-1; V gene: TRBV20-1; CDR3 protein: CRPVIARGNEQFF; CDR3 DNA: TGCAGGCCGGTCATTGCGCGGGGTAATGAGCAGTTCTTC
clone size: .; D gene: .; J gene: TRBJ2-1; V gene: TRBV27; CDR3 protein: CASTETGVIPSGQFF; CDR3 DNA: TGTGCCAGCACCGAGACTGGAGTGATTCCAAGCGGTCAGTTCTTC
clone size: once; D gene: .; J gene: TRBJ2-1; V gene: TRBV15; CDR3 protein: CATSRGGRGSYNEQFF; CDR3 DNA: TGTGCCACCAGCAGAGGCGGTAGGGGGTCCTACAATGAGCAGTTCTTC
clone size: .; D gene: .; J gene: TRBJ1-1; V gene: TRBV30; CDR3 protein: CAWNLGQMNTEAFF; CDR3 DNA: TGTGCCTGGAACTTGGGACAAATGAACACTGAAGCTTTCTTT
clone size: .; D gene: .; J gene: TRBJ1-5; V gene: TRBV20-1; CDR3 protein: CSARGGNSNQPQHF; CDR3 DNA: TGCAGTGCTAGAGGTGGAAATAGCAATCAGCCCCAGCATTTT
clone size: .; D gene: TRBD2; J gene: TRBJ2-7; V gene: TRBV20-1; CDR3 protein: CSARLAGGPRQYF; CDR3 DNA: TGCAGTGCTCGACTAGCGGGAGGGCCCAGGCAGTACTTC
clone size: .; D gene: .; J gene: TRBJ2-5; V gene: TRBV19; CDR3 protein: CASRDFQTQYF; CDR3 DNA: TGTGCCAGTAGGGACTTCCAGACCCAGTACTTC
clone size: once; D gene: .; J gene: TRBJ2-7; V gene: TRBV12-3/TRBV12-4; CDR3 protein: CASTQRRGHYEQYF; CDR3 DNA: TGTGCCAGCACCCAGAGGCGGGGACACTACGAGCAGTACTTC
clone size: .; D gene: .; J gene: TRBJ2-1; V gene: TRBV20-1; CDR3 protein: CSARQGGVNEQFF; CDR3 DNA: TGCAGTGCTAGACAGGGAGGTGTGAATGAGCAGTTCTTC
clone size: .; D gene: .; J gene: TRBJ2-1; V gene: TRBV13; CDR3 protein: CASSTIQFF; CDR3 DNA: TGTGCCAGCAGCACTATACAGTTCTTC
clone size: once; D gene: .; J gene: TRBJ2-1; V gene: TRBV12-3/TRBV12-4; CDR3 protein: CASSFEGNEQFF; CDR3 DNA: TGTGCCAGCAGTTTCGAGGGAAATGAGCAGTTCTTC
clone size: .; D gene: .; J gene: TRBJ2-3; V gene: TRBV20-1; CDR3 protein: CSASKDGTDTQYF; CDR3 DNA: TGCAGTGCTAGTAAGGACGGCACAGATACGCAGTATTTT
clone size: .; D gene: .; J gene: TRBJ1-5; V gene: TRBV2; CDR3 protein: CASSDPGDGQPQHF; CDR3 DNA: TGTGCCAGCAGTGATCCAGGGGACGGTCAGCCCCAGCATTTT
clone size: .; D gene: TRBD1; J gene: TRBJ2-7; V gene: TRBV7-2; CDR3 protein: CASSSQGSEQYF; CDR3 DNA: TGTGCCAGCAGCTCACAGGGGTCCGAGCAGTACTTC
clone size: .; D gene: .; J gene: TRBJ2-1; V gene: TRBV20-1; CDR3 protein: CSARGDTGEQFF; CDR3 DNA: TGCAGTGCTAGGGGGGATACGGGTGAGCAGTTCTTC
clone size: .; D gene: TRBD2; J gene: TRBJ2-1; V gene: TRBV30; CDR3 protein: CAWSWLAANNEQFF; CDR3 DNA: TGTGCCTGGAGTTGGCTAGCGGCAAACAATGAGCAGTTCTTC
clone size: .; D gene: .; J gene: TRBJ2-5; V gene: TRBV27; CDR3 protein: CASSSPPTQYF; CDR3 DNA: TGTGCCAGCAGTTCGCCACCGACCCAGTACTTC
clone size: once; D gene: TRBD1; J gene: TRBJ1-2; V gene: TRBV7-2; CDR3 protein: CASSLGDRGANYGYTF; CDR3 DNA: TGTGCCAGCAGCTTAGGGGACAGGGGGGCGAACTATGGCTACACCTTC
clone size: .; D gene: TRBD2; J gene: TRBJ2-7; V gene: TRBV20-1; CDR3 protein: CSPSAGGTSVEQYF; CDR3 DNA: TGCAGTCCATCGGCGGGAGGAACCTCCGTCGAGCAGTACTTC
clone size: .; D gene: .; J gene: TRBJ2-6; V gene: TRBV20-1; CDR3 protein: CSARWVSGANVLTF; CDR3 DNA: TGCAGTGCTAGATGGGTCTCTGGGGCCAACGTCCTGACTTTC
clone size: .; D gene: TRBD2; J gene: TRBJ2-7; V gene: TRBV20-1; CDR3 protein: CSATPIAGAQYEQYF; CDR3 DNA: TGCAGTGCTACCCCTATAGCGGGAGCCCAATACGAGCAGTACTTC
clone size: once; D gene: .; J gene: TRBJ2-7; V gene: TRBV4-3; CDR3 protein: CASSQERLNYEQYF; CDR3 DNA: TGCGCCAGCAGCCAAGAACGACTAAACTACGAGCAGTACTTC
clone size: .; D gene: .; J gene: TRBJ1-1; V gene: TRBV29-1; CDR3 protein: CSVEPTGLEAFF; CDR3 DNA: TGCAGCGTTGAGCCCACAGGGCTAGAAGCTTTCTTT
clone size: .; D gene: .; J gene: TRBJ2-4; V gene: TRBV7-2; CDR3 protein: CASSSPGIAKNIQYF; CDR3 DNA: TGTGCCAGCAGCTCACCGGGGATAGCCAAAAACATTCAGTACTTC
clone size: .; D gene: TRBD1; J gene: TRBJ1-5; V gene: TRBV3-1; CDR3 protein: CASSSGTGGQPQHF; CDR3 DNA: TGTGCCAGCAGCTCCGGGACAGGGGGACAGCCCCAGCATTTT
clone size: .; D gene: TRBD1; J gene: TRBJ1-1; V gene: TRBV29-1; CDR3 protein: CSVARQGTEAFF; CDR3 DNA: TGCAGCGTCGCGAGACAGGGTACTGAAGCTTTCTTT
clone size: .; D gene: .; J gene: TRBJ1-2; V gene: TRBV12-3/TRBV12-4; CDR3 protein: CASSFQAHGGYTF; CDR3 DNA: TGTGCCAGCAGTTTTCAAGCCCACGGGGGCTACACCTTC
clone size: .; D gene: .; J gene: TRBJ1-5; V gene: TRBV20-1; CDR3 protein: CSARGGEGDHQPQHF; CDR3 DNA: TGCAGTGCTAGGGGTGGGGAGGGGGATCATCAGCCCCAGCATTTT
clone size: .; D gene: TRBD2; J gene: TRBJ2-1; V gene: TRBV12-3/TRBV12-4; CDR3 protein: CASRPPLAGGLYEQFF; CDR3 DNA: TGTGCCAGCAGGCCCCCTCTAGCGGGAGGCTTGTATGAGCAGTTCTTC
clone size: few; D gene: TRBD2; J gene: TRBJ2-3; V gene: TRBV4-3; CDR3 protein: CASSQGVTSGSTDTQYF; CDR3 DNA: TGCGCCAGCAGCCAAGGGGTGACTAGCGGGAGCACAGATACGCAGTATTTT
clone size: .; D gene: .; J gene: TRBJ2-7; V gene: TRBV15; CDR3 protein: CATSISSVGGEQYF; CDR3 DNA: TGTGCCACCAGCATATCCTCGGTTGGCGGCGAGCAGTACTTC
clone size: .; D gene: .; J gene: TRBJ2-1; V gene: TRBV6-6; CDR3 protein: CASSYWAGPSGEQFF; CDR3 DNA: TGTGCCAGCAGTTACTGGGCGGGACCCTCGGGTGAGCAGTTCTTC
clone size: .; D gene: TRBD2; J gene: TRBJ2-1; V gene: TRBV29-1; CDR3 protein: CSVEVQSGTRTNNEQFF; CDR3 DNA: TGCAGCGTTGAAGTGCAGTCCGGGACTAGGACTAACAATGAGCAGTTCTTC
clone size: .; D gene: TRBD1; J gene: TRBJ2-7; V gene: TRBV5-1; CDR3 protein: CASYRDRGNEQYF; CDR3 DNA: TGCGCCTCATACCGGGACAGGGGGAACGAGCAGTACTTC
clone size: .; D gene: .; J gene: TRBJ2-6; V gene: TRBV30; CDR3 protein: CAWSPGGGRGSLTGANVLTF; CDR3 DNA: TGTGCCTGGAGTCCCGGCGGGGGCAGGGGAAGTCTAACTGGGGCCAACGTCCTGACTTTC
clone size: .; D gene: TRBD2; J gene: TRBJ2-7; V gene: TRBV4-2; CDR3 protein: CASSQDPTGTSGPLGGEQYF; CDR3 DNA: TGTGCCAGCAGCCAAGATCCCACCGGGACTAGCGGGCCGCTGGGTGGCGAGCAGTACTTC
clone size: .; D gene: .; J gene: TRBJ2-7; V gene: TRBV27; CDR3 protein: CASSLGIPLAVNEQYF; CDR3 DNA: TGTGCCAGCAGTTTAGGGATCCCGCTGGCGGTGAACGAGCAGTACTTC
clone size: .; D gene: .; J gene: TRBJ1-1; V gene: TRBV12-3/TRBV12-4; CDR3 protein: CASSLSRGNTEAFF; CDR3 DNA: TGTGCCAGCAGTTTATCGCGAGGGAACACTGAAGCTTTCTTT
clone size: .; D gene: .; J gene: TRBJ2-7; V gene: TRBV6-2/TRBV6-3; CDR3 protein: CASSYGGMRDEQYF; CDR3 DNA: TGTGCCAGCAGTTATGGTGGGATGCGGGACGAGCAGTACTTC
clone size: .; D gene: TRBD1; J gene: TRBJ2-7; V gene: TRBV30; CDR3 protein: CAWSADRGYYEQYF; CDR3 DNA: TGTGCCTGGAGTGCGGACAGGGGGTACTACGAGCAGTACTTC
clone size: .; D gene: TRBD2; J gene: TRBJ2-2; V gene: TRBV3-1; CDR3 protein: CASSQGGRAVTGELFF; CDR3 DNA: TGTGCCAGCAGCCAAGGCGGGAGGGCAGTCACCGGGGAGCTGTTTTTT
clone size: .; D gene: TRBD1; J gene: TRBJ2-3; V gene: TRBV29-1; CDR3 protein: CSVEKGQGSLDGKPDTQYF; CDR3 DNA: TGCAGCGTTGAAAAGGGACAGGGGAGCCTGGACGGGAAGCCAGATACGCAGTATTTT